The rows below give T cell receptor beta chains drawn from one sample of a study of CD8 T cells in Susac syndrome. TCRdb reanalysed the immunoSEQ multiplex PCR reads using MiXCR and keeps one entry per CDR3 protein. The top ten clones hold 0.098% of a sample with approximately 190,000 distinct CDR3 sequences, approximately 96% of them seen once. The source material was CD4+ T cells from PBMCs. These TCRs come from a human donor with Susac syndrome. Each CDR3 is given with its conserved first and last residue. D genes are given only for firm matches. Expanded clones are given a class, and other clones once, few, many or no size at all.

v_gene,abundance,j_gene,d_gene,CDR3nt,CDR3aa
TRBV30,once,TRBJ2-3,-,TGTGCCTGGAGTCCCCTAGGAGATACGCAGTATTTT,CAWSPLGDTQYF
TRBV20-1,-,TRBJ2-2,TRBD1,TGCAGTGCTAGAGATAGAAGGACAGGGAACACCGGGGAGCTGTTTTTT,CSARDRRTGNTGELFF
TRBV4-3,-,TRBJ1-1,-,TGCGCCAGCAGCACTCCCCCCCAAAGAGCTTTCTTT,CASSTPPQRAFF
TRBV4-3,once,TRBJ2-2,-,TGCGCCAGCAGCCAAGCACCAGTGAACACCGGGGAGCTGTTTTTT,CASSQAPVNTGELFF
TRBV5-4,-,TRBJ2-1,-,TGTGCCAGCAGCACAGGGGGGGCCGTCTACAATGAGCAGTTCTTC,CASSTGGAVYNEQFF
TRBV13,-,TRBJ2-4,-,TGTGCCAGCAGCTTCGAGGGTGGATTAGCCAAAAACATTCAGTACTTC,CASSFEGGLAKNIQYF
TRBV29-1,-,TRBJ2-2,-,TGCAGCGTTGGAGGTGGGGCAGGCACCGGGGAGCTGTTTTTT,CSVGGGAGTGELFF
TRBV20-1,-,TRBJ2-7,TRBD1,TGCAGTGCTAGTGCGGGGACAGGGGGAGAGTACGAGCAGTACTTC,CSASAGTGGEYEQYF
TRBV10-2,-,TRBJ2-6,-,TGCGCCAGCAGTGAGAACAGGGTCTACGGGGCCAACGTCCTGACTTTC,CASSENRVYGANVLTF
TRBV18,-,TRBJ2-1,TRBD2,TGTGCCAGCTCACCACTCGATGGTAGCGGGGGGGGTGAGCAGTTCTTC,CASSPLDGSGGGEQFF
TRBV7-2,-,TRBJ2-7,-,TGTGCCAGCAGCTATCCGGGGGACTCCTACGAGCAGTACTTC,CASSYPGDSYEQYF
TRBV30,once,TRBJ1-2,TRBD1,TGTGCCTGGACAGGGGGCCTCTATGGCTACACCTTC,CAWTGGLYGYTF
TRBV30,-,TRBJ2-5,-,TGTGCCTGGAGTGTGGGGAACCAAGAGACCCAGTACTTC,CAWSVGNQETQYF
TRBV28,-,TRBJ2-1,-,TGTGCCAGCAGAACCCTCCGGGAGCAGTTCTTC,CASRTLREQFF
TRBV29-1,-,TRBJ2-5,TRBD2,TGCAGCGTCCCGATAGCGGGGGGTACCTCGGAGACCCAGTACTTC,CSVPIAGGTSETQYF
TRBV2,-,TRBJ1-1,-,TGTGCCAGCAAGCTACAGGTAAACACTGAAGCTTTCTTT,CASKLQVNTEAFF
TRBV5-1,-,TRBJ1-1,-,TGCGCCAGCAGCCTAGACGTTTGGGAGACTGAAGCTTTCTTT,CASSLDVWETEAFF
TRBV30,-,TRBJ2-3,-,TGTGCCTGGAAATTGATCGGTGCTAGCACAGATACGCAGTATTTT,CAWKLIGASTDTQYF
TRBV30,-,TRBJ1-5,-,TGTGCCTGGAGCCCCAGTGGAGGCAGTCAGCCCCAGCATTTT,CAWSPSGGSQPQHF
TRBV29-1,-,TRBJ2-3,-,TGCAGCGTTGAAGATCTTGGGGTAGAGGATACGCAGTATTTT,CSVEDLGVEDTQYF
TRBV19,-,TRBJ2-1,TRBD1,TGTGCCAGTACCGCGGGACAGGGAAAGGGCAATGAGCAGTTCTTC,CASTAGQGKGNEQFF
TRBV9,-,TRBJ1-1,-,TGTGCCAGCAGCGGGACACTAATGAACACTGAAGCTTTCTTT,CASSGTLMNTEAFF
TRBV5-1,-,TRBJ2-3,TRBD1,TGCGCCAGCAGCTTGGGGACAGGGGTGGCAAATACGCAGTATTTT,CASSLGTGVANTQYF
TRBV12-3/TRBV12-4,-,TRBJ2-3,-,TGTGCCAGCAGTTTAAGCAAGTTGAGGTCAGATACGCAGTATTTT,CASSLSKLRSDTQYF
TRBV19,-,TRBJ2-4,-,TGTGCCAGTAGTATCCCAGGGCTTTCCAAAAACATTCAGTACTTC,CASSIPGLSKNIQYF
TRBV12-3/TRBV12-4,-,TRBJ2-6,TRBD1,TGTGCCAGCAGTTTAGGACAGGGGCTCTCTGGGGCCAACGTCCTGACTTTC,CASSLGQGLSGANVLTF
TRBV6-5,-,TRBJ1-6,-,TGTGCCAGCAAAACCGAGAGCTCCTATAATTCACCCCTCCACTTT,CASKTESSYNSPLHF
TRBV20-1,-,TRBJ2-5,TRBD2,TGCAGTGCTAGGGGACTAGCGGGGTACCAAGAGACCCAGTACTTC,CSARGLAGYQETQYF
TRBV18,-,TRBJ2-7,-,TGTGCCAGCTCACCCTCAGGGACGGGGCCGTACGAGCAGTACTTC,CASSPSGTGPYEQYF
TRBV29-1,-,TRBJ2-3,TRBD1,TGCAGCGCCGGACAGGGCGGCACAGATACGCAGTATTTT,CSAGQGGTDTQYF
TRBV7-3,-,TRBJ1-1,-,TGTGCCAGCAGCCCAGGGTTCCGACCAAACACTGAAGCTTTCTTT,CASSPGFRPNTEAFF
TRBV15,-,TRBJ1-2,-,TGTGCCACCAGGAAGCGGGGGACGGAGAACTATGGCTACACCTTC,CATRKRGTENYGYTF
TRBV6-2/TRBV6-3,-,TRBJ2-7,-,TGTGCCAGCAGGACTGCCGGGACACCGGACTTC,CASRTAGTPDF
TRBV20-1,-,TRBJ2-7,TRBD2,TGCAGTGCGCCGTATACAGCGGGGGTCTTGGGGGAGCAGTACTTC,CSAPYTAGVLGEQYF
TRBV5-1,-,TRBJ1-1,-,TGCGCCAGCAGGGATCAGACCATGAACACTGAAGCTTTCTTT,CASRDQTMNTEAFF
TRBV7-3,-,TRBJ2-4,-,TGTGCCAGCAGCTTAAAGTGGGCAGGTCCTCTAGCCAAAAACATTCAGTACTTC,CASSLKWAGPLAKNIQYF
TRBV29-1,once,TRBJ1-2,-,TGCAGCGTTGAAGATCCAGCAGCCCCCGGGGGATACACCTTC,CSVEDPAAPGGYTF
TRBV12-3/TRBV12-4,-,TRBJ1-1,-,TGTGCCAGCAGTTTAGTGTACAGGGTGAACACTGAAGCTTTCTTT,CASSLVYRVNTEAFF
TRBV20-1,-,TRBJ2-5,-,TGCAGTGCCTTCGCGACAGTTCAGTACTTC,CSAFATVQYF
TRBV7-2,-,TRBJ2-7,TRBD2,TGTGCCAGCAGCCGGACTCGTAGCGGGTCGGCCTACGAGCAGTACTTC,CASSRTRSGSAYEQYF
TRBV11-2,-,TRBJ1-5,-,TGTGCCAGCAGCTTAGGAGTCGGGAGCAATCAGCCCCAGCATTTT,CASSLGVGSNQPQHF
TRBV7-9,-,TRBJ1-1,-,TGTGCCAGCAACCAAAACACTGAAGCTTTCTTT,CASNQNTEAFF
TRBV25-1,-,TRBJ1-1,-,TGTGCCAGCAGCCCCGGGACCCTGGGGGAAGCTTTCTTT,CASSPGTLGEAFF
TRBV30,-,TRBJ2-2,-,TGTGCCTGGAGTGTGTCAACGAACACCGGGGAGCTGTTTTTT,CAWSVSTNTGELFF
TRBV7-8,-,TRBJ2-3,TRBD1,TGTGCCAGCGGTTACAGGGGGCGGGAAGATACGCAGTATTTT,CASGYRGREDTQYF
TRBV5-1,-,TRBJ1-3,-,TGCGCCAGCAGGGAGCTCCGAGGAAACACCATATATTTT,CASRELRGNTIYF
TRBV12-5,-,TRBJ1-1,-,TGTGCTAGTGGCAAGTCTGAGTGGACTGAAGCTTTCTTT,CASGKSEWTEAFF
TRBV5-1,-,TRBJ2-1,TRBD2,TGCGCCAGCAGCCCGACCGGGGGGGGTCGGCGCTCCTACAATGAGCAGTTCTTC,CASSPTGGGRRSYNEQFF
TRBV3-1,-,TRBJ2-7,-,TGTGCCAGCAGCCAAGCAACCTACGAGCAGTACTTC,CASSQATYEQYF
TRBV12-3/TRBV12-4,-,TRBJ2-2,-,TGTGCCAGCAGTCAGGGGAACACCGGGGAGCTGTTTTTT,CASSQGNTGELFF
TRBV30,-,TRBJ1-2,TRBD1,TGTGCCTGGAGAGTTTCCGGGACAGGGAATGGCTACACCTTC,CAWRVSGTGNGYTF
TRBV5-1,-,TRBJ2-7,TRBD1,TGCGCCAGCAGCTTGGCTAGAGGGACAGGACAAACCTACGAGCAGTACTTC,CASSLARGTGQTYEQYF